This T cell receptor beta chain is drawn from a study of cytomegalovirus exposure and HLA in healthy donors. Findings and limits, study-wide: Most observed TCR sequences were rare, whereas some public TCRs were detected in many donors.

As concerns this clone: The antigen is not known.

Germline V gene data show CDR1 as MDHEN and CDR2 as SYDVKM. Between the trimmed V and J ends, which lost 3 bases and 6 bases, there was a span of 11 bases. There are 13 residues in the CDR3. The PCR ran on 60 Vbeta and 13 Jbeta primers. How the authors handled the data: Later analysis identified 65 million to 80 million unique TCR beta chains, approximately 11 million shared. The repertoire was sequenced with immunoSEQ multiplex PCR; TCRdb's copy has only in-frame clones and lacks some. V and J calls and clone size are as listed in that table; D and trimming were resolved from the DNA. The top ten clones hold approximately 1.5% of a sample with some 160,000 clones, approximately 80% of them seen once.

This clonotype originated in a woman younger than 30 in good health and CMV-seronegative. The material sequenced was PBMCs. This chain links TRBV28 with TRBJ1-1; D possibly corresponds to TRBD1 (5 bases). The CDR3 region has the DNA TGTGCCAGCAGTTTCCAGGGAAACCCTGAAGCTTTCTTT. Encoded protein: CASSFQGNPEAFF.